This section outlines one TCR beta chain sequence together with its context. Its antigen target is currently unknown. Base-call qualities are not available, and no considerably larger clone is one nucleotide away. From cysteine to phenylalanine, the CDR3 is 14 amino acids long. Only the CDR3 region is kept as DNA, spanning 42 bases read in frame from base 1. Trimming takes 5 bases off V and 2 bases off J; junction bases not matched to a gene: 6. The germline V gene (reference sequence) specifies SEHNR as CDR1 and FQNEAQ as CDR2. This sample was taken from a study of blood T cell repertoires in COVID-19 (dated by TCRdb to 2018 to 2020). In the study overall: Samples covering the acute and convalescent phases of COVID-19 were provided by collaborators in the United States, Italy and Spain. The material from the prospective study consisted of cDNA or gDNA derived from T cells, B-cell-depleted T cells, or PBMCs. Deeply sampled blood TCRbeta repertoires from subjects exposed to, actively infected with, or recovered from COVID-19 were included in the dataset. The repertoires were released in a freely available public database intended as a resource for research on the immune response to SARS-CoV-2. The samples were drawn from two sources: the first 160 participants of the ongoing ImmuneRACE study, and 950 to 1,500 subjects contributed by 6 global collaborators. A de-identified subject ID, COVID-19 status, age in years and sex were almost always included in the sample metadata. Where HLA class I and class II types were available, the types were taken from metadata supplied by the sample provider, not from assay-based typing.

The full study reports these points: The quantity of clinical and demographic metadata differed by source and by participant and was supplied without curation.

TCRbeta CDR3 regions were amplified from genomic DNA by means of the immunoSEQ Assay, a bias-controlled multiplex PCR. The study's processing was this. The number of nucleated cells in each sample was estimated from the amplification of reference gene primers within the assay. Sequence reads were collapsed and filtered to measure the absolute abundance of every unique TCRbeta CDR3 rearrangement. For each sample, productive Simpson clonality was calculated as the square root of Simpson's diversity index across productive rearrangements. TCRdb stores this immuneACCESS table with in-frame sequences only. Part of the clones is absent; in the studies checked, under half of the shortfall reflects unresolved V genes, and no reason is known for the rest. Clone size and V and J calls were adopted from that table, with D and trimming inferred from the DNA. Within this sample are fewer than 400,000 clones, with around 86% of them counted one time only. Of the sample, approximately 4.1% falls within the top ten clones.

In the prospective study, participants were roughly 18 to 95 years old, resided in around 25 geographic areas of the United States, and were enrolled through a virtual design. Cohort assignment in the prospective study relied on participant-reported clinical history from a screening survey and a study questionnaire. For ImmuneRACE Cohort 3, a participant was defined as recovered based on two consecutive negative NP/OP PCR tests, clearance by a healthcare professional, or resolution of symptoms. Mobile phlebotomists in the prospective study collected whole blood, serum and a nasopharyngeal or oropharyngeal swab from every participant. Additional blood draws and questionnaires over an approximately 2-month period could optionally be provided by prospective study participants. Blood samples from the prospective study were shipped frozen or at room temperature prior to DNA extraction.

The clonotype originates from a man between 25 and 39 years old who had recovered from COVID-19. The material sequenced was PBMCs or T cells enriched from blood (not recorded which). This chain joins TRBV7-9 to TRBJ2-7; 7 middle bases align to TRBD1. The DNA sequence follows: TGTGCCAGCAGCACACCGGGACAGCCCTACGAGCAGTACTTC. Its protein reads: CASSTPGQPYEQYF. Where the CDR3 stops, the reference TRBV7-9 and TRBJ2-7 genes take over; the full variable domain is DTGVSQNPRHKITKRGQNVTFRCDPISEHNRLYWYRQTLGQGPEFLTYFQNEAQLEKSRLLSDRFSAERPKGSFSTLEIQRTEQGDSAMYLCASSTPGQPYEQYFGPGTRLTVT.